This T cell receptor beta chain derives from a study of blood T cell repertoires in COVID-19. Assay used: immunoSEQ multiplex PCR; TCRdb lists only in-frame clones, some missing. Seen here are under 200,000 clones, approximately 80% observed once, and the top ten hold roughly 2.9%. This sequence originates from a woman aged 60-70 years with acute or convalescent COVID-19. Sequenced material: peripheral blood.

The CDR3 DNA is TGTGCCAGCAGCCTACAGGGGCTTCAGCTGCCGTATGGCTACACCTTC. Protein sequence: CASSLQGLQLPYGYTF. The chain has TRBV7-3 and TRBJ1-2; 7 bases fit TRBD1. This CDR3 region has 16 residues. V shed 5 bases, J shed 5 bases, and the junction held 14 bases outside the gene matches. Germline CDR1 and CDR2: SGHTA and FQGTGA.